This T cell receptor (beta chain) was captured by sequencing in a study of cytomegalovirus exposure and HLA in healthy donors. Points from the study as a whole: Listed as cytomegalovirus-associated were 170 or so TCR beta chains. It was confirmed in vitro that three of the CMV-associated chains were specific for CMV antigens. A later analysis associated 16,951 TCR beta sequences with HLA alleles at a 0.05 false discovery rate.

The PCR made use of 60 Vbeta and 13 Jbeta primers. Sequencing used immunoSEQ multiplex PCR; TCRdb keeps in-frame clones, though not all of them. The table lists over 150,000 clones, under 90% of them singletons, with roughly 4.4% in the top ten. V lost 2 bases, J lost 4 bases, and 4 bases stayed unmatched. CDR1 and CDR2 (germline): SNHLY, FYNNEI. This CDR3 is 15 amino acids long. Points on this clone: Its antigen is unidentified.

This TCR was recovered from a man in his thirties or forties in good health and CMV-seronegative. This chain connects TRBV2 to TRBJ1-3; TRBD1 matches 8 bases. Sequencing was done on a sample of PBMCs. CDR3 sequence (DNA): TGTGCCAGCAGTGAAAGGACAGGGCCAGGAAACACCATATATTTT. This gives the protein CASSERTGPGNTIYF.